The 29 T cell receptor beta chains listed next were all sequenced from one sample in a study of shared clonotypes between healthy human individuals. Profiling relied on immunoSEQ multiplex PCR, and the TCRdb table lists in-frame clones only, not all of them. This table holds over a million clones, about 84% found once. Sample: memory CD4+ T cells from PBMCs. The subset denotes: CD45RA-negative fraction. The receptors come from a man aged 18 to 29 in good health. Some clones in this sample may be carry-over from other donors' samples.

The V and J genes are TRBV6-1 and TRBJ2-7; a weak D match, TRBD1 (6 bases). The CDR3 covers 13 residues. Trimming removed 7 bases at V and 2 bases at J, with 12 bases between. Germline V gene data show CDR1 as MNHNS and CDR2 as SASEGT. This CDR3 is CASNGRGTYEQYF. The CDR3 DNA sequence: TGTGCCAGCAACGGCAGGGGAACCTACGAGCAGTACTTC.

The gene calls are TRBV4-3 and TRBJ2-1; 10 bases match TRBD2. The CDR3 length is 21 residues. V gave up 4 bases and J gave up 0 bases; unmatched junction bases: 18. Per germline, CDR1 LGHNA and CDR2 YSLEER. The CDR3 DNA follows: TGCGCCAGCAGCCTACACCAGATAGCGGGAGGCTACGCGAGCTCCTACAATGAGCAGTTCTTC. Its translation: CASSLHQIAGGYASSYNEQFF.

The chain joins TRBV5-4 to TRBJ2-2, with D hard to call. Trimming shortened V by 2 bases and J by 2 bases, and 10 bases separated the two germline ends. This CDR3 is 15 amino acids long. Germline V lookup: CDR1 SGHNT, CDR2 YYREEE (reference sequence). The CDR3 is CASSLVGQNTGELFF. The CDR3 nucleotides are TGTGCCAGCAGCTTAGTGGGCCAAAACACCGGGGAGCTGTTTTTT.

V is TRBV5-4 and J is TRBJ1-3, with TRBD1 as a possible D gene (6 bases). Trimming pared 4 bases from V and 1 base from J, leaving 12 bases between. Germline assignment: CDR1 SGHNT and CDR2 YYREEE (reference sequence). The CDR3 is made up of 15 amino acids. The CDR3 nucleotides read TGTGCCAGCAGCGACCCGACAGGTTCTGGAAACACCATATATTTT. Amino acids: CASSDPTGSGNTIYF.

The chain employs TRBV28 and TRBJ2-1; TRBD2 matches 12 bases. Trimming took 7 bases from V and 9 from J; bases not matched to a gene: 13. Looked up from germline, CDR1 is MDHEN and CDR2 is SYDVKM. The CDR3 is 16 amino acids. CDR3 region: CASMWDRASGRGEQFF. In DNA form, the CDR3 reads TGTGCCAGCATGTGGGATAGGGCTAGCGGGAGGGGTGAGCAGTTCTTC.

This clone showed up just once. V usage is TRBV6-5 and J usage is TRBJ1-2; D possibly corresponds to TRBD1 (5 bases). The CDR3 is made up of 13 amino acids. Germline-derived CDR1 and CDR2 are MNHEY and SVGAGI. With 6 bases removed from V and 5 bases from J, the gap between germline ends came to 13 bases. CDR3 DNA: TGTGCCAGCAGCCCGACAGAACGGTATGGCTACACCTTC. Encoded protein: CASSPTERYGYTF.

The gene calls are TRBV4-2 and TRBJ1-5, with a weak D call TRBD1 (5 bases). CDR1 is LGHNA, CDR2 YNFKEQ, per germline. This CDR3 has 14 residues. Trimming removed 2 bases from V and 6 bases from J, with 11 bases in between. Here the CDR3 DNA reads TGTGCCAGCAGCCAATCTGGGGGGTTTCAGCCCCAGCATTTT. Translating gives CASSQSGGFQPQHF.

The CDR3 DNA is TGTGCCAGCAGTTACTCGGCGGGGCGGCCCCAGCATTTT. It yields the protein CASSYSAGRPQHF. The chain joins TRBV6-5 to TRBJ1-5; weak D call: TRBD1 (5 bases). V lost 0 bases and J lost 9, with 9 bases in between. CDR1 and CDR2 (germline): MNHEY, SVGAGI. The CDR3 loop spans 13 amino acids.

This clone showed up just once. The chain employs TRBV25-1 and TRBJ1-2, with 10 nucleotides matching TRBD1. V shed 2 bases, J shed 2 bases, and the junction held 5 bases outside the gene matches. The CDR3 runs to 16 residues. Germline assignment: CDR1 MGHDK and CDR2 SYGVNS. CDR3 amino acids: CASSEHGGQGNYGYTF. The CDR3 bases are TGTGCCAGCAGTGAACATGGGGGACAGGGGAACTATGGCTACACCTTC.

For this clone: Other nucleotide sequences from this sample produce the same CDR3. This rearrangement joins TRBV18 to TRBJ1-4; 8 positions agree with TRBD1. The germline gives CDR1 KGHSH, CDR2 LQKENI. The CDR3 runs to 16 residues. With 4 bases clipped from V and 0 bases from J, the junction kept 4 bases outside the gene matches. CDR3 nucleotides: TGTGCCAGCTCACTGGGACAGGTTGCAACTAATGAAAAACTGTTTTTT. This gives the protein CASSLGQVATNEKLFF.

This clone was observed a handful of times. The chain carries TRBV5-1 and TRBJ1-1; 8 bases line up with TRBD1. V dropped 2 bases and J dropped 1; count of bases not matched to a gene: 4. There are 15 residues in the CDR3. CDR1 and CDR2 (germline): SGHRS, YFSETQ. The CDR3 loop reads CASSFGTGKNTEAFF. CDR3 bases: TGCGCCAGCAGCTTTGGGACAGGCAAGAACACTGAAGCTTTCTTT.

This sequence joins TRBV7-2 and TRBJ2-7, with D tentatively TRBD1 (6 bases). V was shortened by 3 bases and J by 3 bases, with 9 bases between the two germline ends. The CDR3 runs to 13 residues. In germline, CDR1 is SGHTA, CDR2 FQGNSA. Here the CDR3 DNA reads TGTGCCAGCAGCTTCGGGACAAACTACGAGCAGTACTTC. Amino acid sequence: CASSFGTNYEQYF.

The chain carries TRBV5-4 and TRBJ1-1; 9 bases are shared with TRBD1. The length of the CDR3 is 15 residues. Germline loops: CDR1 SGHNT, CDR2 YYREEE (reference sequence). V lost 2 bases and J lost 6; bases outside the gene matches: 8. For the CDR3, the DNA is TGTGCCAGCAGCTTTAGAACAGGGGGCTTCGCTGAAGCTTTCTTT. This gives the protein CASSFRTGGFAEAFF.

Worth noting for this clone: A far more abundant clone sits one base away, making this likely a read error. V usage is TRBV28 and J usage is TRBJ2-7, with TRBD1 matching over 9 bases. CDR1 MDHEN and CDR2 SYDVKM come from the germline V gene. The CDR3 contains 16 residues. V lost 10 bases to trimming and J lost 7 bases; unmatched junction nucleotides: 20. CDR3 residues: CANSPPRGQGSGEQYF. CDR3 nucleotides: TGTGCCAACAGCCCCCCTAGGGGACAGGGCTCAGGGGAGCAGTACTTC.

CDR3 amino acids: CASSRGLSGRAYNEQFF. CDR3 nucleotide sequence: TGCGCCAGCAGCAGGGGGCTTAGCGGGAGAGCCTACAATGAGCAGTTCTTC. This sequence joins TRBV5-1 and TRBJ2-1, with 9 bases lining up with TRBD2. Losses at the gene ends were 4 bases for V and 2 bases for J; bases not matched to a gene: 10. The CDR3 loop spans 17 amino acids. The germline CDR1 and CDR2 sequences are SGHRS and YFSETQ.

The chain recombines TRBV6-1 with TRBJ2-3; 9 bases fit TRBD2. Losses at the gene ends were 5 bases for V and 3 bases for J; bases not matched to a gene: 6. The CDR3 loop spans 15 amino acids. The germline V gene encodes CDR1 MNHNS and CDR2 SASEGT. The CDR3 region is CASSRLTSGTDTQYF. The DNA of the CDR3 is TGTGCCAGCAGTCGCCTGACTAGCGGTACAGATACGCAGTATTTT.

The chain has TRBV30 and TRBJ1-2; perhaps TRBD1 as D (5 bases). Trimming stripped 1 base from V and 3 bases from J, with 9 bases between. CDR1 GTSNPN and CDR2 SVGIG come from the germline V gene (reference sequence). This CDR3 contains 13 residues. Here the CDR3 DNA reads TGTGCCTGGAGTGGTCTGGGGGACTATGGCTACACCTTC. This gives the protein CAWSGLGDYGYTF.

The chain couples TRBV27 to TRBJ1-5; D unresolved. Germline V gene sequence: CDR1 MNHEY, CDR2 SMNVEV (reference sequence). CDR3 length equals 15 residues. The V end lost 0 bases, the J end lost 2 bases, and 8 bases lay between the germline ends. The CDR3 DNA reads TGTGCCAGCAGTTTATCGAGGTCAGGCAATCAGCCCCAGCATTTT. This translates into CASSLSRSGNQPQHF.

This chain links TRBV7-2 with TRBJ2-7; TRBD2 agrees at 9 bases. The CDR3 has 15 amino acids. CDR1 is SGHTA, CDR2 FQGNSA, per germline. V lost 5 bases and J lost 3; bases outside the gene matches: 8. CDR3 region: CASSTSSGANYEQYF. The CDR3 nucleotides are TGTGCCAGCAGCACCTCTAGCGGGGCGAACTACGAGCAGTACTTC.

This rearrangement joins TRBV4-2 to TRBJ1-2, with 7 bases identical to TRBD1. Germline V gene data show CDR1 as LGHNA and CDR2 as YNFKEQ. Trimming cost V 0 bases and J 7 bases; bases outside gene matches: 8. The CDR3 covers 15 residues. This CDR3 is CASSQEWRGRVGYTF. For the CDR3, the DNA is TGTGCCAGCAGCCAAGAGTGGAGGGGGCGTGTTGGCTACACCTTC.

J is TRBJ2-3 and V is TRBV7-9; D gene uncertain. The CDR3 sequence is 14 residues long. CDR1 is SEHNR, CDR2 FQNEAQ, per germline (reference sequence). Between the trimmed V and J ends, which lost 7 bases and 0 bases, there was a span of 11 bases. DNA for the CDR3: TGTGCCAGCATCCTTAGTCTTAGCACAGATACGCAGTATTTT. It is translated as CASILSLSTDTQYF.

The CDR3 region has the DNA TGTGCCAGCAGCTTAGAATCTTCTGTCACAGGGGAGGGCTACACCTTC. Its translation: CASSLESSVTGEGYTF. The J gene is TRBJ1-2, the V gene TRBV7-2; TRBD1 agrees at 7 bases. The CDR3 is 16 residues long. The germline CDR1 and CDR2 sequences are SGHTA and FQGNSA. V gave up 1 base and J gave up 8 bases; unmatched junction bases: 13.

This chain links TRBV2 with TRBJ2-1; 9 nucleotides line up with TRBD1. Trimming took 7 bases from V and 7 from J; bases not matched to a gene: 11. The CDR3 is 15 amino acids. The germline V gene encodes CDR1 SNHLY and CDR2 FYNNEI. In DNA form, the CDR3 reads TGTGCCAGCAAGCTCAGGGACAGGGTAGAGAATGAGCAGTTCTTC. This translates into CASKLRDRVENEQFF. Full variable domain (missing parts from reference TRBV2 and TRBJ2-1): EPEVTQTPSHQVTQMGQEVILRCVPISNHLYFYWYRQILGQKVEFLVSFYNNEISEKSEIFDDQFSVERPDGSNFTLKIRSTKLEDSAMYFCASKLRDRVENEQFFGPGTRLTVL.

With regard to this clone: The sample carries other DNA sequences with the same CDR3. This chain uses TRBV5-8 with TRBJ1-3; the D gene is possibly TRBD1 (5 bases). CDR1 and CDR2 from the germline V gene are SGHTS and YDEGEE. Trimming removed 0 bases from V and 1 base from J, with 8 bases in between. The CDR3 runs 15 residues. Here the CDR3 DNA reads TGTGCCAGCAGCTTGGGGACATATTCTGGAAACACCATATATTTT. Its protein is CASSLGTYSGNTIYF.

V is TRBV4-2 and J is TRBJ2-7; 7 bases map to TRBD1. V gave up 1 base and J gave up 1 base; unmatched junction bases: 19. The germline gives CDR1 LGHNA, CDR2 YNFKEQ. This CDR3 has 20 amino acids. The CDR3 protein is CASSQGGEGAGNKLSYEQYF. The CDR3, as DNA: TGTGCCAGCAGCCAAGGCGGAGAGGGGGCAGGTAATAAACTTTCCTACGAGCAGTACTTC.

CDR3 coding DNA: TGTGCCAGCTCACCTTATAGTCAGGTGAATGAAAAACTGTTTTTT. The encoded protein is CASSPYSQVNEKLFF. The rearrangement uses TRBV18 and TRBJ1-4; no clear D gene. Germline CDR1 is KGHSH and CDR2 is LQKENI. CDR3 length: 15 residues. V lost 3 bases and J lost 5, with 13 bases in between.

The gene calls are TRBV7-7 and TRBJ2-6; no definite D call. There are 13 residues in the CDR3. CDR1 is SSHAT, CDR2 FNYEAQ, per germline (reference sequence). V was clipped by 8 bases and J by 1 base, with 6 bases between them. Written as DNA, the CDR3 is TGTGCCAGCGCCGGTTCTGGGGCCAACGTCCTGACTTTC. Encoded protein: CASAGSGANVLTF.

Note on this clone: At the DNA level, this CDR3 is encoded by other sequences in the same sample as well. The genes are TRBV7-6 and TRBJ2-1; D is unresolved. The germline V gene encodes CDR1 SGHVS and CDR2 FNYEAQ. Trimming removed 6 bases at V and 0 bases at J, with 6 bases between. This CDR3 contains 13 residues. The CDR3 sequence is CASSSGSYNEQFF. CDR3 DNA sequence: TGTGCCAGCAGTTCGGGCTCCTACAATGAGCAGTTCTTC.

The J gene is TRBJ2-5, the V gene TRBV9; unclear D gene. This CDR3 comprises 16 residues. V was pared by 0 bases and J by 2 bases, with 14 bases between. The germline gives CDR1 SGDLS, CDR2 YYNGEE. CDR3 DNA: TGTGCCAGCAGCGTAGCAGGCGTCACAGAACAAGAGACCCAGTACTTC. This codes for CASSVAGVTEQETQYF.